The 2 T cell receptor beta chains presented below share a single source sample, sequenced in a study of blood T cell repertoires in COVID-19. The assay was immunoSEQ multiplex PCR, and TCRdb's table has in-frame clones only and misses some. The sample shows hundreds of thousands of clones, approximately 79% of them seen only once. The sample taken for sequencing was PBMCs or T cells enriched from blood (not recorded which). The receptors were gathered from a man younger than 45 with acute COVID-19.

This chain connects TRBV7-9 to TRBJ1-1; 10 bases line up with TRBD1. Germline CDR1 reads SEHNR; CDR2 reads FQNEAQ (reference sequence). Losses at the gene ends were 3 bases for V and 4 bases for J; bases not matched to a gene: 5. This CDR3 region has 15 residues. The CDR3 loop reads CASSLGQGKSTEAFF. CDR3 DNA: TGTGCCAGCAGCTTGGGACAGGGGAAAAGCACTGAAGCTTTCTTT. The full variable domain, rest sourced from reference TRBV7-9 and TRBJ1-1, is DTGVSQNPRHKITKRGQNVTFRCDPISEHNRLYWYRQTLGQGPEFLTYFQNEAQLEKSRLLSDRFSAERPKGSFSTLEIQRTEQGDSAMYLCASSLGQGKSTEAFFGQGTRLTVV.

The chain has TRBV27 and TRBJ2-3, with TRBD2 as a possible D gene (5 bases). Between the trimmed V and J ends, which lost 1 base and 2 bases, there was a span of 10 bases. The CDR3 length is 15 residues. In germline, CDR1 is MNHEY, CDR2 SMNVEV (reference sequence). The CDR3 loop is CASSLYTGSTDTQYF. Written as DNA, the CDR3 is TGTGCCAGCAGTTTATACACGGGATCCACAGATACGCAGTATTTT.